This record looks at one T cell receptor beta chain sequence and its context. Membership in each cohort depended on participant-reported clinical history. Germline CDR1 MNHEY, CDR2 SVGEGT. Trimming stripped 3 bases from V and 4 bases from J, with 15 bases between. CDR3 size: 15 residues. TCRdb keeps only in-frame clones here, not all; method: immunoSEQ multiplex PCR. The sample lists 250,000 or so clones, 87% occurring once. This record comes from a study of blood T cell repertoires in COVID-19. The chain couples TRBV6-2 or TRBV6-3 to TRBJ1-2; D is ambiguous. This receptor was taken from a man aged 25-45 years who had recovered from COVID-19. The specimen sequenced was PBMCs or T cells enriched from blood (not recorded which). DNA for the CDR3: TGTGCCAGCAGTTATGGTGGGGTACGGGGCTATGGCTACACCTTC. Translation gives CASSYGGVRGYGYTF.